One and the same sample provided the 21 T cell receptor beta chains below, sequenced in a study of shared clonotypes between healthy human individuals. The table came from immunoSEQ multiplex PCR; TCRdb's copy has only in-frame clones and leaves some out. This table holds some 600,000 clones, 95% to 96% found once. Naive CD8 cells, CD45RO-negative and positively selected for CCR7, excluded terminally differentiated effector memory CD45RA+ cells. Sequenced sample: naive CD8+ T cells sorted from blood. All receptors come from a woman in her twenties or thirties in good health.

This clone was seen once. This chain links TRBV20-1 with TRBJ2-1; TRBD1 aligns across 10 bases. Germline V gene sequence: CDR1 DFQATT, CDR2 SNEGSKA (reference sequence). The CDR3 is made up of 11 amino acids. The V and J ends lost 6 bases and 9 bases, in that order; junction bases with no gene match: 2. The DNA for the CDR3 is TGCAGTGCGAGGACAGGGGGTGAGCAGTTCTTC. It yields the protein CSARTGGEQFF.

The gene calls are TRBV15 and TRBJ2-3, with D perhaps matching TRBD2 (5 bases). V gave up 5 bases and J gave up 3 bases, with 24 bases separating them. In germline, CDR1 is LNHNV, CDR2 YYDKDF (reference sequence). This CDR3 spans 18 amino acids. CDR3 in DNA: TGTGCCACCAGCCCTCCCTTCTACGGGAATGGGGAAACAGATACGCAGTATTTT. Translation gives CATSPPFYGNGETDTQYF.

This clone was picked up one time. The V and J genes are TRBV28 and TRBJ2-7; either TRBD1 or TRBD2 may supply D (5 bases each). Trimming removed 11 bases from V and 3 bases from J, with 20 bases in between. The CDR3 has 14 residues. In germline, CDR1 is MDHEN, CDR2 SYDVKM. The CDR3 bases are TGTGCCTGCACCGGGACGGCAACACACTACGAGCAGTACTTC. Its translation: CACTGTATHYEQYF.

This rearrangement joins TRBV7-9 to TRBJ1-1, with TRBD1 matching over 7 bases. This CDR3 is 19 amino acids long. V was clipped by 6 bases and J by 7 bases; unmatched bases: 26. Germline assignment: CDR1 SEHNR and CDR2 FQNEAQ (reference sequence). The CDR3 region is CASRPRLDRQGGIWDEAFF. The CDR3 DNA reads as TGTGCCAGCAGGCCCCGACTTGATAGACAGGGAGGCATTTGGGATGAAGCTTTCTTT.

This rearrangement joins TRBV5-5 to TRBJ2-1; D assignment may be TRBD1 or TRBD2 (5 bases each). The CDR3 is 17 residues long. Germline-derived CDR1 and CDR2 are SGHKS and YYEKEE (reference sequence). Trimming took off 0 bases at V and 4 bases at J, with 17 bases between the two ends. CDR3 nucleotides: TGTGCCAGCAGCTTGGGGGACCTGACATCAGAATACAATGAGCAGTTCTTC. Translated, it gives CASSLGDLTSEYNEQFF. The entire variable domain, with the rest obtained from reference TRBV5-5 and TRBJ2-1, is as follows: DAGVTQSPTHLIKTRGQQVTLRCSPISGHKSVSWYQQVLGQGPQFIFQYYEKEERGRGNFPDRFSARQFPNYSSELNVNALLLGDSALYLCASSLGDLTSEYNEQFFGPGTRLTVL.

This chain joins TRBV5-1 and TRBJ2-5; 8 bases align to TRBD2. Looked up from germline, CDR1 is SGHRS and CDR2 is YFSETQ. V lost 4 bases to trimming and J lost 1 base; unmatched junction nucleotides: 21. This CDR3 is 20 amino acids long. DNA for the CDR3: TGCGCCAGCAGCGCGAAGGGAGCGGGAGTGACGGTGTATGGCCAAGAGACCCAGTACTTC. This sequence encodes CASSAKGAGVTVYGQETQYF.

The V gene is TRBV27, the J gene TRBJ2-5; 7 bases fit TRBD1. The germline CDR1 and CDR2 sequences are MNHEY and SMNVEV (reference sequence). V was pared by 4 bases and J by 2 bases, with 10 bases of the junction left unmatched. The CDR3 is 16 amino acids. The chain's CDR3 is CASSSTTGSLQETQYF. CDR3 nucleotide sequence: TGTGCCAGCAGTTCTACGACAGGGAGTCTTCAAGAGACCCAGTACTTC.

The genes are TRBV5-1 and TRBJ1-5; a weak D match, TRBD1 (5 bases). Germline CDR1 SGHRS, CDR2 YFSETQ. The length of the CDR3 is 15 residues. Trimming removed 4 bases at V and 6 bases at J, with 17 bases between. The CDR3 DNA reads as TGCGCCAGCAGCCCTACAACAGGTCTCGGTCAGCCCCAGCATTTT. Its protein is CASSPTTGLGQPQHF.

The gene calls are TRBV6-6 and TRBJ2-3; no clear D. The germline V gene encodes CDR1 MNHNY and CDR2 SVGAGI (reference sequence). The CDR3 is 13 amino acids. V lost 9 bases and J 0 bases, leaving 10 bases between the germline ends. CDR3 amino acids: CARGSPSTDTQYF. The CDR3 coding sequence is TGTGCCAGAGGGTCCCCAAGCACAGATACGCAGTATTTT.

The rearrangement uses TRBV6-6 and TRBJ2-2; 8 bases align to TRBD1. CDR3 length equals 15 residues. CDR1 is MNHNY and CDR2 is SVGAGI in the germline V gene (reference sequence). Losses at the gene ends were 8 bases for V and 4 bases for J; bases not matched to a gene: 9. CDR3 nucleotide sequence: TGTGCCAGCTTTCAACAGGGGGATGGCACCGGGGAGCTGTTTTTT. Protein product: CASFQQGDGTGELFF.

This sequence joins TRBV7-9 and TRBJ2-5, with a tentative D call TRBD2 (5 bases). The J call may be in error: the DNA end matches TRBJ2-7 better. CDR1 and CDR2 from the germline V gene are SEHNR and FQNEAQ (reference sequence). The CDR3 is 14 amino acids. CDR3 sequence reads: CASSSGLESYEQYF. CDR3 sequence (DNA): TGTGCCAGCAGCTCAGGACTTGAGTCCTACGAGCAGTACTTC.

J is TRBJ1-1 and V is TRBV10-1; the D is unclear. CDR3 size: 15 residues. Trimming pared 0 bases from V and 0 bases from J, leaving 8 bases between. Germline CDR1 is WNHNN and CDR2 is SYGVQD (reference sequence). The chain's CDR3 is CASSESNALNTEAFF. The CDR3 coding sequence is TGCGCCAGCAGTGAGTCTAACGCGTTGAACACTGAAGCTTTCTTT.

This clone has a single count. The J gene is TRBJ1-5, the V gene TRBV19; TRBD1 is a possible D gene (6 bases). Between the trimmed V and J ends, which lost 2 bases and 5 bases, there was a span of 10 bases. The CDR3 loop spans 14 amino acids. Germline-derived CDR1 and CDR2 are LNHDA and SQIVND (reference sequence). DNA for the CDR3: TGTGCCAGTAGTATAAGGGACACTTATCAGCCCCAGCATTTT. Translation gives CASSIRDTYQPQHF.

Details on this clone: The sample carries other DNA sequences with the same CDR3. This chain links TRBV9 with TRBJ1-1; D is perhaps TRBD1 (5 bases). This CDR3 spans 15 amino acids. V lost 0 bases and J lost 0, with 9 bases in between. Germline assignment: CDR1 SGDLS and CDR2 YYNGEE. This CDR3 reads CASSVVPGMNTEAFF. CDR3 in DNA: TGTGCCAGCAGCGTAGTTCCAGGGATGAACACTGAAGCTTTCTTT. Using reference TRBV9 and TRBJ1-1 for the parts outside the CDR3, the full variable domain is DSGVTQTPKHLITATGQRVTLRCSPRSGDLSVYWYQQSLDQGLQFLIQYYNGEERAKGNILERFSAQQFPDLHSELNLSSLELGDSALYFCASSVVPGMNTEAFFGQGTRLTVV.

The genes are TRBV28 and TRBJ2-7; no firm D call. V lost 3 bases, J lost 0 bases, and 9 bases lay in between. The CDR3 runs to 14 residues. Germline values: CDR1 MDHEN, CDR2 SYDVKM. The CDR3 region has the DNA TGTGCCAGCAGTTTTTCGGGTTTCTCCTACGAGCAGTACTTC. Its protein is CASSFSGFSYEQYF.

The rearrangement joins TRBV5-1 to TRBJ2-1, with D tentatively TRBD1 (5 bases). Germline CDR1 SGHRS, CDR2 YFSETQ. CDR3 length equals 16 residues. Trimming took 0 bases from V and 5 from J, leaving 15 bases between them. The DNA for the CDR3 is TGCGCCAGCAGCTTGGCTCCCGGACACTACAACAATGAGCAGTTCTTC. Translated, it gives CASSLAPGHYNNEQFF.

The chain combines TRBV6-5 with TRBJ1-2, with 10 nucleotides matching TRBD1. The J segment lost 3 bases and the V segment lost 5 bases, leaving 6 bases of the junction unmatched. Germline lookup yields CDR1 MNHEY and CDR2 SVGAGI. This CDR3 has 15 amino acids. The CDR3 DNA reads TGTGCCAGCAGTGGACAGGGGGGGGTCTACTATGGCTACACCTTC. This translates into CASSGQGGVYYGYTF.

On this clone itself: Other nucleotide sequences from this sample produce the same CDR3. The chain carries TRBV11-2 and TRBJ2-7; 8 nucleotides align to TRBD2. CDR3 length: 13 residues. The V gene end was trimmed by 2 bases and the J gene end by 4 bases; junction bases not matched to a gene: 1. CDR1 and CDR2 (germline): SGHAT, FQNNGV. The CDR3 reads CASSLSGSYEQYF. CDR3 bases: TGTGCCAGCAGCTTAAGCGGGAGTTACGAGCAGTACTTC.

The gene calls are TRBV2 and TRBJ1-1; 11 bases fit TRBD1. The CDR3 length is 14 residues. With V trimmed by 6 bases and J by 6 bases, 6 bases remained unmatched. CDR1 is SNHLY and CDR2 is FYNNEI in the germline V gene. The CDR3 DNA follows: TGTGCCAGCAGACGCGGACAGGGGGCGTCTGAAGCTTTCTTT. It encodes CASRRGQGASEAFF.

The chain employs TRBV10-1 and TRBJ2-1; 13 positions agree with TRBD2. CDR1 and CDR2 (germline): WNHNN, SYGVQD (reference sequence). After removal of 0 bases from V and 10 bases from J, the junction contained 6 bases not matched to a gene. The CDR3 has 16 amino acids. The CDR3 nucleotides are TGCGCCAGCAGTGAGTCAGGACTAGCGGGAGCAGTCGAGCAGTTCTTC. Its translation is CASSESGLAGAVEQFF.

The chain uses TRBV28 and TRBJ2-5; D could derive from TRBD1 or TRBD2 (6 bases each). The CDR3 runs to 15 residues. The germline V gene encodes CDR1 MDHEN and CDR2 SYDVKM. The ends were cut back, 2 bases at V and 2 bases at J, with 12 bases in the middle. For the CDR3, the DNA is TGTGCCAGCAGTTTAGATGGGGGGACACAAGAGACCCAGTACTTC. It yields the protein CASSLDGGTQETQYF.